The rows below give T cell receptor beta chains drawn from one sample of a study of CD8 T cells in Susac syndrome. A single record per CDR3 protein comes from TCRdb applying MiXCR to the immunoSEQ multiplex PCR reads. This sample has about 140,000 distinct CDR3 sequences, with about 93% found just once. The sample comprised CD8+ T cells from PBMCs. Receptors were obtained from a human donor in good health. The CDR3 runs from the conserved cysteine through the conserved F or W. A D gene is named only where the DNA matches it firmly. Rows give clone size only sometimes, using once, few, many, or a class for an expanded clone.

CDR3aa: CAWSVTAPNEQFF
CDR3nt: TGTGCCTGGAGTGTCACAGCGCCCAATGAGCAGTTCTTC
j_gene: TRBJ2-1
v_gene: TRBV30
d_gene: .
abundance: .

CDR3aa: CASIRTSGSGSYNEQFF
CDR3nt: TGTGCCAGCATTCGGACTAGCGGGAGTGGATCCTACAATGAGCAGTTCTTC
j_gene: TRBJ2-1
v_gene: TRBV12-3/TRBV12-4
d_gene: TRBD2
abundance: .

CDR3aa: CSAPSAGRELFF
CDR3nt: TGCAGTGCCCCATCGGCGGGACGAGAGCTGTTTTTT
j_gene: TRBJ2-2
v_gene: TRBV20-1
d_gene: .
abundance: .

CDR3aa: CASSQMAANYGYTF
CDR3nt: TGCGCCAGCAGCCAAATGGCTGCTAACTATGGCTACACCTTC
j_gene: TRBJ1-2
v_gene: TRBV4-1
d_gene: .
abundance: .

CDR3aa: CASRETLATNSYEQYF
CDR3nt: TGTGCCAGCAGAGAGACACTAGCGACTAACTCCTACGAGCAGTACTTC
j_gene: TRBJ2-7
v_gene: TRBV2
d_gene: TRBD2
abundance: .

CDR3aa: CATSRDRLAGGYEQYF
CDR3nt: TGTGCCACCAGCAGAGACAGACTAGCGGGAGGCTACGAGCAGTACTTC
j_gene: TRBJ2-7
v_gene: TRBV15
d_gene: TRBD2
abundance: .

CDR3aa: CASSSPGLEGSYEQYF
CDR3nt: TGTGCCAGCAGTTCACCGGGACTCGAGGGCTCCTACGAGCAGTACTTC
j_gene: TRBJ2-7
v_gene: TRBV28
d_gene: .
abundance: .

CDR3aa: CASRYRWDIYEQYF
CDR3nt: TGTGCCAGCAGGTACCGCTGGGACATCTACGAGCAGTACTTC
j_gene: TRBJ2-7
v_gene: TRBV27
d_gene: .
abundance: .

CDR3aa: CASSSGTDLSNQPQHF
CDR3nt: TGCGCCAGCAGCTCCGGGACAGACCTTAGCAATCAGCCCCAGCATTTT
j_gene: TRBJ1-5
v_gene: TRBV5-1
d_gene: TRBD1
abundance: .

CDR3aa: CASSSRGMDAFF
CDR3nt: TGTGCCAGCAGCTCCCGGGGCATGGATGCTTTCTTT
j_gene: TRBJ1-1
v_gene: TRBV7-2
d_gene: .
abundance: .

CDR3aa: CASSLGDTEQFF
CDR3nt: TGTGCCAGCAGCTTAGGGGACACGGAGCAGTTCTTC
j_gene: TRBJ2-1
v_gene: TRBV7-9
d_gene: .
abundance: .

CDR3aa: CASSAGPKSSGNTIYF
CDR3nt: TGTGCCAGCAGCGCGGGACCAAAGAGCTCTGGAAACACCATATATTTT
j_gene: TRBJ1-3
v_gene: TRBV9
d_gene: .
abundance: once

CDR3aa: CASSLVQEGPYEQYF
CDR3nt: TGCGCCAGCAGCCTTGTCCAGGAGGGTCCCTACGAGCAGTACTTC
j_gene: TRBJ2-7
v_gene: TRBV4-3
d_gene: .
abundance: .

CDR3aa: CASSVRITDTQYF
CDR3nt: TGTGCCAGCAGCGTACGAATAACAGATACGCAGTATTTT
j_gene: TRBJ2-3
v_gene: TRBV9
d_gene: .
abundance: once

CDR3aa: CASTTGRTTYNEQFF
CDR3nt: TGTGCCAGCACCACGGGGAGGACAACCTACAATGAGCAGTTCTTC
j_gene: TRBJ2-1
v_gene: TRBV6-2/TRBV6-3
d_gene: .
abundance: .